This T cell receptor (beta chain) was captured by sequencing in a study of cytomegalovirus exposure and HLA in healthy donors listed by TCRdb under 2017. Broadly, across the study: In an earlier analysis of 450 to 750 of the donors, 250 to 350 Gb of sequence data and 117 million unique TCR beta sequences from 150 million to 200 million T cells were reported. All discovery cohort repertoires had been generated using a single sequencing platform. Among the roughly 400 genotyped donors, 75% to 90% belonged to the genetic ancestry cluster associated with self-reported Caucasian donors. HLA typing included class I and class II loci at four-digit resolution. Rather than using new phenotypic data, the later analysis identified candidate immune exposures from TCR beta sequences and from how often those sequences occurred across donors. The study aimed to test whether signatures of past pathogen exposure could be identified by cataloging public T cell receptors. Donor age, sex, ethnicity and CMV serostatus were compiled alongside the repertoire data. Across approximately 420 genotyped donors of the cohort, an average of approximately 240,000 unique TCR beta nucleotide sequences per donor were sequenced, and 15% to 20% of those sequences were non-productive. Along with the roughly 670-subject first cohort, a separate validation cohort of around 120 different subjects was used. A later analysis re-examined previously published TCR beta repertoires from 600 to 700 donors and added high-resolution HLA genotyping to investigate patterns of TCR occurrence. Genome-wide SNP genotypes for about 60% of the 666 donors were used in a later genetic analysis, which treated that subset as a discovery cohort. Because of strong linkage in the cohort, roughly five DR-DQ haplotypes were treated as single units for association and clustering. An earlier analysis of about 600 of the donors used high-throughput TCR beta sequencing to judge whether each TCR beta V gene segment behaved as functional or pseudogenic. Typing coverage differed by locus: A, B, C, DRB1 and DQB1 were typed in roughly 620-640 donors, DQA1 in about 510, DPA1 in over 600, and DPB1 in just under 490. About 310 gigabases of sequencing data and tens of millions of unique TCR sequences were included in an early release covering 500 to 750 HLA-typed donors. High-throughput TCR immunosequencing, statistical association of individual TCRs with disease status, and machine learning were combined to predict cytomegalovirus infection status. The study profiled the T cell repertoires of about 720 subjects by immunosequencing and related them to cytomegalovirus serostatus.

The cohort was made up of 666 healthy bone marrow donors. At the time of sampling, all cohort members were nominally healthy, though unrecorded immune exposures were likely present. The donor was CMV seropositive and belonged to the group of 250 to 300 seropositive cohort members. A peripheral blood sample was collected from each donor, and TCR beta sequencing was performed on peripheral blood mononuclear cells. The Qiagen DNeasy Blood Extraction Kit was used to extract genomic DNA from the blood cell samples. This clone was seen repeatedly, ten times or more. The clone's antigen remains unknown. There are no base qualities to consult, and no much larger clone falls within one base. Trimming takes 1 base off V and 5 bases off J; junction bases not matched to a gene: 4. CDR3 length: 14 amino acids, cysteine to phenylalanine. Left in the record is the CDR3 DNA by itself, 42 bases read in frame from the first base. CDR1 SGHRS and CDR2 YFSETQ were looked up in the germline V gene.

The paper as a whole reports these results and caveats: Presence/absence analyses assumed roughly uniform sequencing depth across donors, an assumption that may not hold. Because HLA typing was unavailable for some donors at each locus, only the typed subset was used in association tests. It was suggested by the authors that the approach could potentially be generalized to other disease states and immunological phenotypes. A later analysis associated around 16,000 TCR beta sequences with specific HLA alleles at a false discovery rate of 0.05. Approximately 18 rarely observed V segments, including chromosome 9 orphons, were excluded from the earlier analysis of approximately 600 of the donors because counts were too low. While some public TCRs were present in many individuals, most TCR sequences turned up only very rarely across donors. The classifier was reported to diagnose cytomegalovirus status with high specificity and sensitivity in both the original and validation cohorts. A later genetic analysis associated a missense DCLRE1C variant with V-gene and J-gene trimming of TCR beta chains, and an independent cohort replicated the association. Strong co-occurrence of HLA alleles, especially DR and DQ, made assigning TCR associations to individual alleles difficult. Some IMGT-functional V segments, including TRBV6-2 and TRBV6-3, could not be distinguished by the 87-base-pair reads and were therefore excluded. Several of the top co-occurrence clusters appeared to be linked to parvovirus B19, influenza, CMV and Epstein-Barr virus, according to a later analysis. In vitro tests confirmed that a few of the cytomegalovirus-associated TCR beta chains recognize cytomegalovirus antigens. A later analysis found that TCR association rates varied across HLA loci, with DRB1 alleles showing the most associated TCRs and HLA-C alleles the fewest. A later genetic analysis reported fewer N-insertions in productive TCRs among donors in an Asian-associated ancestry cluster than the roughly 620-donor mean. In a later analysis, HLA-associated TCR beta chains were found to be more clonally expanded and to have lower generation probabilities than equally common non-associated chains. In an earlier analysis of some 550 of the donors, most TCR beta V segments were observed in productive rearrangements about 87% or about 30% of the time, broadly matching IMGT annotations. A further reported finding was that TCR beta sequences accurately predicted the HLA-A and HLA-B alleles for most subjects in the first cohort. In this cohort, only TCR beta chains were sequenced, and detectable features were limited by the absence of alpha or paired-chain data. CMV serostatus was the only immune exposure information available for the cohort. A later analysis found that most CMV-associated TCR beta chains appeared HLA-restricted, with HLA associations seemingly driven largely by CMV exposure. Linkage disequilibrium might explain the correlated functional status among segregating V segments, but an unknown experimental factor could not be ruled out. A group of highly shared sequence variants was considered likely to be a technical artifact of the sequencing pipeline. In the study, around 160 TCR beta chains were listed as associated with cytomegalovirus.

Library preparation employed the immunoSEQ multiplex PCR assay. A mixture of 60 forward primers for TCR Vbeta segments and 13 reverse primers for TCR Jbeta segments was used in the multiplex PCR. The CDR3 region of rearranged TCR beta genes was amplified from genomic DNA with a multiplex PCR assay. Amplified TCR beta libraries were sequenced as 87-base-pair reads on the Illumina HiSeq System. The authors' pipeline ran thus. A later analysis counted tens of millions of unique TCR beta chains across the 550 to 800 repertoires, and around 9.9 million of these chains were shared by at least two donors. Raw reads were error-corrected and collapsed into unique sequences with a nearest-neighbor algorithm that merged closely related sequences to remove PCR and sequencing errors. Alignment of CDR3 sequences to IMGT reference sequences was used to assign V, D and J gene segments. Each retained sequence needed at least a six-nucleotide match to both a V gene segment and a J gene segment. Rearrangements were classified as productive when the CDR3 lacked stop codons and remained in frame with V and J, and all other rearrangements were classified as non-productive. Following IMGT convention, CDR3 was defined as the stretch from the second conserved V-encoded cysteine up to the conserved J-encoded phenylalanine. In an earlier analysis of roughly 610 of the donors, sequences lacking an unambiguous match to a single V gene segment were excluded. An earlier analysis of several hundred of the donors called V segments functional above 56.7% productive rearrangements and segregating when the between-donor standard deviation exceeded 5%. A statistical classification framework was built for diagnosing cytomegalovirus status from the catalog of TCR beta chain sequences. V and J gene assignment, in a later analysis, came from comparing TCR nucleotide sequences with IMGT/GENE-DB human TR gene sequences. A later analysis assigned CDR3 sequences and most-parsimonious VDJ recombination scenarios with the TCRdist pipeline. In a later analysis, each TCR beta chain was defined by its CDR3 amino acid sequence together with its V-gene family, and reads lacking a unique V-gene family were excluded. To address suspected cross-contamination and a sequencing artifact, a later analysis removed roughly 640 highly shared, low-generation-probability nucleotide sequences. In a later analysis, a clonal expansion index for each public chain was calculated from normalized within-repertoire ranks of inferred template counts. Generation probabilities in a later analysis came from a VDJ recombination model fitted to out-of-frame rearrangements, and those results were checked against IGoR. In a later analysis, hypergeometric tests were used to score TCR-TCR, TCR-HLA and TCR-CMV co-occurrence, with a repertoire-size bias correction applied to TCR pairs. False discovery rates were estimated in a later analysis by permuting HLA or CMV assignments 20 times. A later analysis grouped co-occurring TCRs with DBSCAN, adding TCRdist sequence similarity when clustering within HLA-allele-positive subsets. Repertoires with fewer than 30,000 or more than 120,000 public chains were left out of co-occurrence clustering, as were five repertoires with anomalous nucleotide sharing. TCRdb re-hosts the immuneACCESS table, in-frame sequences only. Its copies lack some clones; in the studies checked, an unresolved V gene accounts for under half of them, and the cause for the rest is not known. The D gene and trimming were derived from the DNA, and the V and J assignments and clone size from that table. In all, the sample holds about 170,000 clones, and roughly three quarters of those were seen once. Of the sample, approximately 13% is held by the ten largest clones.

The sequence was collected from a woman between 50 and 59 years old in good health and CMV-seropositive. Sample: PBMCs. The sequence is built from TRBV5-1 and TRBJ2-7; TRBD1 aligns with 9 central bases. The CDR3 amino acid sequence is: CASSLWTGEDEQYF. The sequenced DNA is TGCGCCAGCAGCTTGTGGACAGGGGAGGACGAGCAGTACTTC.